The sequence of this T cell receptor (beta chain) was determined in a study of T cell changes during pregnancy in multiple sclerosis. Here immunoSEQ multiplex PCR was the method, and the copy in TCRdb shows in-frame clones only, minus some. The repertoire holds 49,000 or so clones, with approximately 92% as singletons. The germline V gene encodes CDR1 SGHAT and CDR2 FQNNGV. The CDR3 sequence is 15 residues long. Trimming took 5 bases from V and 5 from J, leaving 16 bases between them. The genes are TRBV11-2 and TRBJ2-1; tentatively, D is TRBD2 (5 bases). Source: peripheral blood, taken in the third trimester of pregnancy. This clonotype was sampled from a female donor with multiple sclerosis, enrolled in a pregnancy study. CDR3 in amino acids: CASSPLWRRNNEQFF. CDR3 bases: TGTGCCAGCAGCCCCCTGTGGAGGCGGAACAATGAGCAGTTCTTC. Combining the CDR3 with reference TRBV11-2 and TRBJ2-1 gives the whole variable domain EAGVAQSPRYKIIEKRQSVAFWCNPISGHATLYWYQQILGQGPKLLIQFQNNGVVDDSQLPKDRFSAERLKGVDSTLKIQPAKLEDSAVYLCASSPLWRRNNEQFFGPGTRLTVL.